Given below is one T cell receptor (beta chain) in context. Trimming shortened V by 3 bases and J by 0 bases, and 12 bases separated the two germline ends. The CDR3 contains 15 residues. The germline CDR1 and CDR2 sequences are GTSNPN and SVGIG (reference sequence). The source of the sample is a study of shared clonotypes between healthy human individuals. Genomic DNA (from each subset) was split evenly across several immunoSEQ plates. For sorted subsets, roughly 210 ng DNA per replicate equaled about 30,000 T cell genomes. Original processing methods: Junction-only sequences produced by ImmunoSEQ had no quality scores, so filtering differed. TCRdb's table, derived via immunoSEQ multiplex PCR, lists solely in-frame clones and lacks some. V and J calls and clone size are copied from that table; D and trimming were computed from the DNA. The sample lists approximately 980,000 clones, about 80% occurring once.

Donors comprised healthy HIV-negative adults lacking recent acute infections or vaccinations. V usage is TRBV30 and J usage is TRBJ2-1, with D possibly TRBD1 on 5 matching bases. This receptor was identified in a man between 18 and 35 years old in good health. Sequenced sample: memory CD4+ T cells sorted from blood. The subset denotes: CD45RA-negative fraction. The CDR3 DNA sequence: TGTGCCTGGAGGGGGCGAAAAGGCTCCTACAATGAGCAGTTCTTC. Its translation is CAWRGRKGSYNEQFF. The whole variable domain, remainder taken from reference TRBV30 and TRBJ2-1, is SQTIHQWPATLVQPVGSPLSLECTVEGTSNPNLYWYRQAAGRGLQLLFYSVGIGQISSEVPQNLSASRPQDRQFILSSKKLLLSDSGFYLCAWRGRKGSYNEQFFGPGTRLTVL.